The clone carrying this TCR beta chain has more than one count but fewer than ten. Its antigen is not known. The data belong to a study of vaccination and CD4 T cells after COVID-19. This CDR3 is 15 amino acids long. V was cut by 1 base and J by 2 bases, with 8 bases left in between. Cultured CD4+ T cell DNA was sequenced using the Oncomine TCR Beta short-read assay. TCRdb processed the PCR reads anew with MiXCR; each CDR3 protein has one entry. The table shows about 3,600 distinct CDR3 sequences, with about 18% occurring only once. Treatment meaning: roughly ten-day PBMC culture with coronavirus spike peptide pools or control peptides (ViraFEST assay).

The rearrangement uses TRBV12-3 or TRBV12-4 and TRBJ2-2; perhaps D is TRBD1 or TRBD2 (5 bases each). Input material: CD4+ T cells from blood, cultured in vitro. This TCR was sampled from a human donor who had recovered from COVID-19. The CDR3 spells CASSLVGTNTGELFF. The CDR3 DNA is TGTGCCAGCAGTTTAGTGGGGACCAACACCGGGGAGCTGTTTTTT.